This TCR beta chain was recovered during a study of T cells in pancreatic ductal adenocarcinoma (dated by TCRdb to 2016 to 2017). Regarding the research as a whole: To learn about the adaptive T-cell response arising naturally, investigators profiled where tumor-infiltrating CD8+ T cells, together with suppressive cells, were located within resected pancreatic ductal adenocarcinoma, how abundant they were, and what qualities they showed.

TCR beta CDR3 regions were amplified from genomic DNA using the immunoSEQ hsTCRB kit. An Illumina HiSeq system was used for high-throughput TRB CDR3 sequencing. Concerning the study's data processing: The immunoSEQ software was used to analyze sequencing reads, and nonproductive sequences containing premature stops or frame-shifts were excluded. Clonality of the repertoire was calculated as one minus Shannon entropy normalized by log2 of the number of unique productive sequences. TCRdb mirrors the immuneACCESS table, restricted to in-frame sequences. Some clones are absent from its copies; in checked studies, under half trace to an unresolved V gene, and the reason for the others is unknown. That table supplies the V and J calls and clone size; D and trimming were determined from the DNA. Present in this sample are about 4,600 clones, about 64% of which were seen just once. The ten largest clones represent approximately 15% of the sample.

The pancreatic ductal adenocarcinoma patients who were selected had gone through surgery without receiving any neoadjuvant therapy. Immediately after surgery, resected tumor tissue was placed into ice-cold media, and part of the tissue was flash frozen for DNA and RNA. Using the DNeasy Blood and Tissue Kit with Proteinase K and RNase treatment, genomic DNA was extracted from 7 PBMC and nine or ten flash-frozen tumor specimens. The investigation overall reported the following: Since most people with pancreatic cancer show up with disease that cannot be operated on, the resected cohort was biased toward the minority who had early-stage disease. More total productive templates and around 7.4-fold more unique clonotypes were found in blood samples than in tumor samples. T-cell clonality showed no significant difference between tumor and blood, with a mean clonality of around 0.12 in tumors and roughly 0.072 in blood. Tumor versus blood clonality comparisons may be biased because tumors are enriched in CD45RO+ effector rather than naive T cells, biasing toward lower diversity.

This clone was seen once. The antigen it binds to is not known. No base-level quality is on record; no much larger clone is a single base apart. Inclusive of the bounding cysteine and phenylalanine, the CDR3 is 15 residues long. Only CDR3 DNA remains: 45 bases, in frame from the first base. Relative to germline, V is 5 bases shorter and J is 8 bases shorter, with 18 bases between their ends. In the germline V gene (reference sequence), CDR1 corresponds to MNHEY and CDR2 to SMNVEV. The sequencing input was pancreatic tumor tissue. This receptor was identified in a human donor with pancreatic ductal adenocarcinoma. The chain joins TRBV27 to TRBJ2-2, and TRBD2 may be the D gene, going by 6 matching bases. The CDR3 region reads CASSTGLGRGGELFF. The nucleotide sequence reads as follows: TGTGCCAGCAGTACGGGACTCGGTCGGGGAGGGGAGCTGTTTTTT.